A single sample is the source of the 18 T cell receptor beta chains below, sequenced in a study of identical twins. TCRdb itself ran the 5' RACE reads through MiXCR, one entry per CDR3 protein. The sample has 200,000 to 300,000 distinct CDR3 sequences, 7% seen once. A further study also used this sample, focusing on yellow fever vaccine responses in identical twins.

Sequenced input: memory (CD45RO+) T cells sorted from blood. The receptors stem from a woman aged 18-30 years in good health.

J is TRBJ2-1 and V is TRBV28; 10 nucleotides match TRBD2. This CDR3 spans 15 amino acids. J lost 4 bases, V lost 7 bases, and 7 bases had no gene match. Germline CDR1 is MDHEN and CDR2 is SYDVKM. In DNA form, the CDR3 reads TGTGCCAGCACTAAACTAGCGGGGAGTTACAATGAGCAGTTCTTC. Encoded protein: CASTKLAGSYNEQFF.

In its sample, this clonotype was seen many times. This CDR3 reads CASSGRLATDTQYF. In DNA form, the CDR3 reads TGTGCCAGCAGTGGTCGACTAGCGACAGATACGCAGTATTTT. The rearrangement uses TRBV25-1 and TRBJ2-3; 8 bases map to TRBD2. In germline, CDR1 is MGHDK, CDR2 SYGVNS. J gave up 3 bases and V 4 bases, and 3 bases lay outside the gene matches. The CDR3 runs 14 residues.

This clonotype was found many times. The rearrangement joins TRBV20-1 to TRBJ2-3; D is perhaps TRBD1 (9 bases). Germline CDR1 reads DFQATT; CDR2 reads SNEGSKA (reference sequence). The V end was cut by 5 bases, the J end by 3 bases, with 27 bases between. The CDR3 spans 18 residues. The CDR3 protein is CSAGQGLWSGRRTDTQYF. The CDR3 nucleotides are TGCAGTGCTGGACAGGGGCTGTGGAGCGGGAGAAGGACAGATACGCAGTATTTT.

The gene calls are TRBV5-1 and TRBJ2-5; TRBD1 matches 8 bases. This CDR3 has 14 residues. CDR1 and CDR2 (germline): SGHRS, YFSETQ. V trimming: 0 bases; J trimming: 5 bases; junction bases outside the gene matches: 3. CDR3 sequence (DNA): TGCGCCAGCAGCTTGGTTTGGACAGGGGAGACCCAGTACTTC. Amino acids: CASSLVWTGETQYF.

This clonotype has ten or more counts. The chain employs TRBV20-1 and TRBJ2-1; 9 nucleotides match TRBD1. Germline values: CDR1 DFQATT, CDR2 SNEGSKA (reference sequence). V shed 5 bases, J shed 7 bases, and the junction held 12 bases outside the gene matches. The CDR3 is 15 amino acids. The CDR3 reads CSAGGPGQGRNEQFF. The CDR3 DNA reads as TGCAGTGCTGGGGGGCCGGGACAGGGAAGGAATGAGCAGTTCTTC.

This clonotype was observed a handful of times. This rearrangement joins TRBV3-1 to TRBJ2-1; no definite D call. CDR1 is LGHDT, CDR2 YNNKEL, per germline (reference sequence). The CDR3 sequence is 11 residues long. V dropped 1 base and J dropped 6 bases, with 1 base sitting between them. CDR3 residues: CASSQANEQFF. In DNA, the CDR3 is TGTGCCAGCAGCCAAGCCAATGAGCAGTTCTTC.

This clonotype has only a few counts. The chain is built from TRBV7-8 and TRBJ2-5; D gene ambiguous. Between the trimmed V and J ends, which lost 2 bases and 5 bases, there was a span of 18 bases. Germline assignment: CDR1 SGHVS and CDR2 FQNEAQ. The CDR3 length is 16 residues. The CDR3 DNA sequence: TGTGCCAGCAGCTTACCCTCGACGCCCCGCGTGGAGACCCAGTACTTC. Its translation is CASSLPSTPRVETQYF.

The J gene is TRBJ2-7, the V gene TRBV10-2; weak D call: TRBD1 (5 bases). The CDR3 consists of 15 residues. Per the germline V gene, CDR1 is WSHSY and CDR2 is SAAADI. V was cut by 6 bases and J by 2 bases, with 17 bases left in between. CDR3: CASSGPQGTPYEQYF. The CDR3 DNA is TGCGCCAGCAGCGGCCCGCAGGGTACTCCCTACGAGCAGTACTTC.

The V and J genes are TRBV11-2 and TRBJ2-5; D perhaps matches TRBD1 (5 bases). Trimming took 3 bases from V and 2 from J, leaving 10 bases between them. The germline V gene has CDR1 SGHAT and CDR2 FQNNGV. The CDR3 has 14 amino acids. The CDR3 DNA is TGTGCCAGCAGCTTGAGAAGACAGCAAGAGACCCAGTACTTC. Translation: CASSLRRQQETQYF.

This clonotype appeared a few times. The chain has TRBV6-1 and TRBJ1-1, with no clear D. Germline V CDR1 and CDR2: MNHNS, SASEGT. The CDR3 loop spans 15 amino acids. V dropped 6 bases and J dropped 5 bases, with 19 bases sitting between them. DNA of the CDR3: TGTGCCAGCAGGCAATTTCAGCGTGGGAATACTGAAGCTTTCTTT. Encoded protein: CASRQFQRGNTEAFF.

The gene calls are TRBV24-1 and TRBJ1-2; D is possibly TRBD1 (5 bases). CDR1 and CDR2 from the germline V gene are KGHDR and SFDVKD. Between the trimmed V and J ends, which lost 0 bases and 6 bases, there was a span of 7 bases. This CDR3 comprises 13 residues. In DNA, the CDR3 is TGTGCCACCAGTGATTTGGGGGCAGATGGCTACACCTTC. As protein: CATSDLGADGYTF.

There are a few counts of this clonotype. The chain links TRBV7-9 to TRBJ2-7; D perhaps matches TRBD2 (6 bases). The CDR3 covers 13 residues. CDR1 is SEHNR, CDR2 FQNEAQ, per germline (reference sequence). CDR3 sequence: CAFRRDSSYEQYF. In DNA, the CDR3 is TGTGCTTTCCGCCGGGACTCTTCGTACGAGCAGTACTTC.

This clonotype was detected a few times. This chain links TRBV19 with TRBJ2-1; 8 bases agree with TRBD2. Trimming took 8 bases from V and 4 from J; bases not matched to a gene: 10. The CDR3 has 15 amino acids. The germline V gene encodes CDR1 LNHDA and CDR2 SQIVND (reference sequence). CDR3 sequence (DNA): TGTGCCAGTGCATATAGCGGGGTGTCTTACAATGAGCAGTTCTTC. Amino acids: CASAYSGVSYNEQFF.

The rearrangement links TRBV10-1 to TRBJ1-1; 7 bases are shared with TRBD1. The CDR3 has 14 residues. The V gene's germline CDR1 is WNHNN and CDR2 SYGVQD (reference sequence). Unmatched junction bases numbered 7, after V lost 5 bases and J lost 4 bases. The CDR3, as DNA: TGCGCCAGCAGTAAGAGACAGGGCGGCACTGAAGCTTTCTTT. Translated, it gives CASSKRQGGTEAFF.

The genes are TRBV20-1 and TRBJ2-5; TRBD2 agrees at 12 bases. V was pared by 0 bases and J by 4 bases, with 9 bases of the junction left unmatched. The CDR3 runs to 17 residues. Germline values: CDR1 DFQATT, CDR2 SNEGSKA (reference sequence). Here the CDR3 DNA reads TGCAGTGCTAGAGATCCCCAGACTAGCGGGAGAGTAGAGACCCAGTACTTC. It specifies CSARDPQTSGRVETQYF.

This clonotype was seen at least ten times. The chain is built from TRBV15 and TRBJ2-3, with TRBD2 matching over 9 bases. The V and J ends lost 1 base and 2 bases, in that order; junction bases with no gene match: 4. Germline values: CDR1 LNHNV, CDR2 YYDKDF (reference sequence). This CDR3 has 16 residues. The CDR3 sequence is CATSRGSSGVTDTQYF. The CDR3 region has the DNA TGTGCCACCAGCAGAGGGTCTAGCGGGGTCACAGATACGCAGTATTTT.

This clonotype was seen many times. This chain links TRBV20-1 with TRBJ1-4, with TRBD1 matching 8 bases. The germline V gene has CDR1 DFQATT and CDR2 SNEGSKA (reference sequence). Trimming took 5 bases from V and 7 from J; bases not matched to a gene: 9. This CDR3 has 14 residues. The CDR3 is CSAPGQGRIEKLFF. Written as DNA, the CDR3 is TGCAGTGCTCCAGGACAGGGAAGGATTGAAAAACTGTTTTTT.

This clonotype was picked up many times. The CDR3 protein is CASSEVGARQPQHF. CDR3 in DNA: TGTGCCAGCAGTGAAGTGGGGGCGAGACAGCCCCAGCATTTT. The rearrangement uses TRBV2 and TRBJ1-5, with D possibly matching TRBD1 (6 bases). The length of the CDR3 is 14 residues. Trimming took off 1 base at V and 7 bases at J, with 11 bases between the two ends. The germline V gene has CDR1 SNHLY and CDR2 FYNNEI.